This TCR beta chain was sequenced during a study of molecular identifiers for immune sequencing clone quantification listed by TCRdb under 2018. In the study overall: In a replicate experiment, RNA from about 20,000 or 100,000 naive CD8 T cells was split into five aliquots, four of which were sequenced. The study was a methods study using CD8 T cells to benchmark molecular-identifier clustering-based TCR repertoire sequencing (MIDCIRS) and TCR RNA copy counting. The paper's findings and limits, for the study overall: Highly expanded clone sizes could be underestimated because identical TCR molecules may share a barcode. Approximately 3.1 recovered TCR RNA copies per cell were obtained by modeling, versus about ten by digital PCR, implying a capture efficiency of about 30%. Naive libraries contained spiked-in Jurkat TCR RNA (approximately nine copies' worth), which is not part of the donor repertoire. Spiked-in Jurkat TCR RNA equal to a single cell's worth was reported to be detectable even within one million naive CD8 T cells. When barcode sub-clustering was left out, chimeric consensus sequences inflated TCR diversity, with chimeras reaching as high as 47%. In CMV-specific effector cells, clones with more than 20 RNA copies accounted for over 99% of molecules, whereas in naive cells such clones accounted for under 1%.

This clonotype was detected only a few times. The antigen it recognizes is unknown. No base quality information exists; no much larger clone differs at one position. Libraries of naive CD8 T cells were generated from about 21,000 to 970,000 sorted cells, with 10%, 30% or 50% of the purified RNA used. On a BD FACSAria II, naive CD8 T cells were FACS-sorted as CD8+CD4-CCR7+CD45RA+ and collected into RLT Plus buffer. Detection sensitivity was tested by spiking Jurkat RNA equal to fewer than twelve TCR copies' worth into samples containing 20,000-1,000,000 naive CD8 T cells. Enrichment of CD8 T cells was done with RosetteSep CD8+ T Cell Enrichment Cocktail plus Ficoll-Paque, and ACK red cell lysis came afterward. The CDR3 starts with the cysteine, ends with the phenylalanine, and has 14 residues. Only the CDR3 region is kept as DNA, spanning 42 bases read in frame from base 1. Trimming at the junction amounts to 4 bases on V and 1 base on J, and the germline ends lie 10 bases apart. The germline V gene encodes CDR1 MNHEY and CDR2 SMNVEV (reference sequence).

Library preparation used PCR. Sequencer: NextSeq 500. Bulk TCR libraries were made following a previously described method, with the TCR primers given in Table S5. Total RNA was purified with the Qiagen AllPrep DNA/RNA kit. Before analysis, reads from multiple sequencing runs of one library were combined. The paper's data handling went like this. Reads were retained only if the reads had an exact TCR constant sequence, and the retained reads were trimmed to 150 nt and grouped according to their 12-nt molecular barcodes. Within each barcode group, reads were sub-clustered at a 15% Levenshtein threshold, and quality-weighted consensus sequences were built per RNA molecule. Non-functional sequences were filtered out, along with any lower-count sequence sitting one edit away from another sequence. Barcode sub-clusters with fewer than 20% of the maximum read count were removed, based on fitting two negative binomial distributions. The public reads were reprocessed in TCRdb via fastp at Q25 and MiXCR, keeping in-frame beta chains. Every distinct CDR3 protein forms one entry, paired with its most common genes and DNA. What appears here as the V and J calls and clone size reflects TCRdb's work, not the paper's. Here the sample has around 460,000 distinct CDR3 sequences; roughly 24% occur a single time. The ten largest clones take up over 0.6% of the sample.

The sequencing sample was made of naive CD8+ T cells from blood, with Jurkat cell RNA spiked in. The cell subset or site label, as the study defines it: FACS-sorted CD8+CD4-CCR7+CD45RA+ naive T cells. The sequence is built from TRBV27 and TRBJ1-2; the D segment could be TRBD1, given 5 matching bases. This TCR came from a human donor in good health. Some libraries in this study had Jurkat cell RNA spiked in. Here is the DNA: TGTGCCAGCAGTTCAGGGTCATATAACTATGGCTACACCTTC. Its protein is CASSSGSYNYGYTF.